These T cell receptor beta chains were read from a single sample in a study of blood T cell repertoires in COVID-19. Using immunoSEQ multiplex PCR, the repertoire was profiled, and TCRdb retains in-frame clones only, with some absent. Altogether some 96,000 clones are present, over 65% being singletons, with the ten largest covering over 10%. What was sequenced was peripheral blood. The receptors come from a human donor in a cohort sampled during active COVID-19. Both conserved end residues are part of each CDR3. The order of the fields is clone size, D gene, CDR3 length, V gene, J gene, CDR3 DNA, CDR3 protein. D genes are given only for firm matches. Rows may omit the clone size; those that give it use once, few, many or a size class.

clone_size: .
d_call: TRBD2
cdr3_length: 15
v_call: TRBV18
j_call: TRBJ2-7
cdr3_nt: TGTGCCAGCTCTGCTATAGCGGGAGCTTTGGACGAGCAGTACTTC
cdr3_aa: CASSAIAGALDEQYF

clone_size: .
d_call: .
cdr3_length: 14
v_call: TRBV19
j_call: TRBJ2-1
cdr3_nt: TGTGCCAGTAGTATACGGGGGAACCACAATGAGCAGTTCTTC
cdr3_aa: CASSIRGNHNEQFF

clone_size: .
d_call: TRBD1
cdr3_length: 14
v_call: TRBV6-2/TRBV6-3
j_call: TRBJ2-1
cdr3_nt: TGTGCCAGCAGTCCGGGACAGGGGGCATATGAGCAGTTCTTC
cdr3_aa: CASSPGQGAYEQFF

clone_size: .
d_call: .
cdr3_length: 13
v_call: TRBV6-6
j_call: TRBJ1-1
cdr3_nt: TGTGCCAGCACGGGCCTAGGCGGGACTGAAGCTTTCTTT
cdr3_aa: CASTGLGGTEAFF

clone_size: few
d_call: .
cdr3_length: 15
v_call: TRBV6-5
j_call: TRBJ2-1
cdr3_nt: TGTGCCAGCTCAAGGACTAAATATAGTTCGAATGAGCAGTTCTTC
cdr3_aa: CASSRTKYSSNEQFF

clone_size: once
d_call: TRBD1
cdr3_length: 16
v_call: TRBV9
j_call: TRBJ1-3
cdr3_nt: TGTGCCAGCAGCGCGGACAGGGCTAACTCTGGAAACACCATATATTTT
cdr3_aa: CASSADRANSGNTIYF

clone_size: once
d_call: TRBD1
cdr3_length: 15
v_call: TRBV7-9
j_call: TRBJ1-1
cdr3_nt: TGTGCCAGCAGCGTACAGGGGGCTGTCGTCACTGAAGCTTTCTTT
cdr3_aa: CASSVQGAVVTEAFF

clone_size: .
d_call: TRBD2
cdr3_length: 14
v_call: TRBV29-1
j_call: TRBJ2-1
cdr3_nt: TGCAGCGCATCAACTAGCGGGAGTAGCAATGAGCAGTTCTTC
cdr3_aa: CSASTSGSSNEQFF

clone_size: few
d_call: TRBD2
cdr3_length: 15
v_call: TRBV10-1
j_call: TRBJ2-1
cdr3_nt: TGCGCCAGCAGTGGAGGGGCTAGCGGCAACAATGAGCAGTTCTTC
cdr3_aa: CASSGGASGNNEQFF

clone_size: .
d_call: .
cdr3_length: 15
v_call: TRBV10-3
j_call: TRBJ2-6
cdr3_nt: TGTGCCATCAGTGATGATGCGTTTGGGGCCAACGTCCTGACTTTC
cdr3_aa: CAISDDAFGANVLTF

clone_size: .
d_call: .
cdr3_length: 13
v_call: TRBV6-6
j_call: TRBJ2-1
cdr3_nt: TGTGCCAGCACTACGAGCCCTTTCAATGAGCAGTTCTTC
cdr3_aa: CASTTSPFNEQFF

clone_size: .
d_call: TRBD2
cdr3_length: 15
v_call: TRBV19
j_call: TRBJ2-1
cdr3_nt: TGTGCCAGTAGGACGACTAGCGGGAGCTACAATGAGCAGTTCTTC
cdr3_aa: CASRTTSGSYNEQFF

clone_size: .
d_call: .
cdr3_length: 14
v_call: TRBV5-1
j_call: TRBJ1-3
cdr3_nt: TGCGCCAGCAGCCCGGAGAGCTCTGGAAACACCATATATTTT
cdr3_aa: CASSPESSGNTIYF

clone_size: .
d_call: TRBD1
cdr3_length: 13
v_call: TRBV12-5
j_call: TRBJ1-2
cdr3_nt: TGTGCTAGTGCCCTGGACAGGGCGGGTGGCTACACCTTC
cdr3_aa: CASALDRAGGYTF

clone_size: .
d_call: TRBD2
cdr3_length: 17
v_call: TRBV7-2
j_call: TRBJ2-5
cdr3_nt: TGTGCCAGCAGCTTGACTAGCGGGGGTCCTCCGCAAGAGACCCAGTACTTC
cdr3_aa: CASSLTSGGPPQETQYF

clone_size: once
d_call: TRBD1
cdr3_length: 13
v_call: TRBV7-8
j_call: TRBJ1-2
cdr3_nt: TGTGCCAGCAGCCGACAGGGGGCGGAAGGCTACACCTTC
cdr3_aa: CASSRQGAEGYTF

clone_size: .
d_call: TRBD1
cdr3_length: 15
v_call: TRBV5-6
j_call: TRBJ1-6
cdr3_nt: TGTGCCAGCAGCTCCCGGACAGGGGGACTGTATCCCCTCCACTTT
cdr3_aa: CASSSRTGGLYPLHF

clone_size: .
d_call: TRBD1
cdr3_length: 15
v_call: TRBV7-9
j_call: TRBJ2-7
cdr3_nt: TGTGCCAGCAGCCCCCGGTACGCACAGGGGAACGAGCAGTACTTC
cdr3_aa: CASSPRYAQGNEQYF

clone_size: .
d_call: TRBD1
cdr3_length: 13
v_call: TRBV7-2
j_call: TRBJ1-1
cdr3_nt: TGTGCCAGCAGCCCCGGGACAGGGCGCGAAGCTTTCTTT
cdr3_aa: CASSPGTGREAFF

clone_size: .
d_call: TRBD1
cdr3_length: 14
v_call: TRBV9
j_call: TRBJ2-5
cdr3_nt: TGTGCCAGCAGCGGAGGGACAGCCCAAGAGACCCAGTACTTC
cdr3_aa: CASSGGTAQETQYF

clone_size: few
d_call: TRBD1
cdr3_length: 13
v_call: TRBV18
j_call: TRBJ1-6
cdr3_nt: TGTGCCAGCACGGGACAGAATAATTCACCCCTCCACTTT
cdr3_aa: CASTGQNNSPLHF

clone_size: few
d_call: .
cdr3_length: 15
v_call: TRBV7-9
j_call: TRBJ1-2
cdr3_nt: TGTGCCAGCAGCTTAGACCTCGAGGGTAACTATGGCTACACCTTC
cdr3_aa: CASSLDLEGNYGYTF

clone_size: once
d_call: .
cdr3_length: 16
v_call: TRBV18
j_call: TRBJ2-3
cdr3_nt: TGTGCCAGCTCACGCATACTAGCAGACATCACAGATACGCAGTATTTT
cdr3_aa: CASSRILADITDTQYF

clone_size: .
d_call: .
cdr3_length: 14
v_call: TRBV18
j_call: TRBJ2-5
cdr3_nt: TGTGCCAGCTCACCTGGACACGTTCGGGAGACCCAGTACTTC
cdr3_aa: CASSPGHVRETQYF

clone_size: .
d_call: TRBD1
cdr3_length: 14
v_call: TRBV6-6
j_call: TRBJ1-4
cdr3_nt: TGTGCCAGCAGTTATATGGACAGGGGTGAAAAACTGTTTTTT
cdr3_aa: CASSYMDRGEKLFF

clone_size: .
d_call: .
cdr3_length: 19
v_call: TRBV6-2/TRBV6-3
j_call: TRBJ2-3
cdr3_nt: TGTGCCAGCAGTTACTCGAGTAGCGCGTCGGGATGGAGCACAGATACGCAGTATTTT
cdr3_aa: CASSYSSSASGWSTDTQYF

clone_size: .
d_call: .
cdr3_length: 13
v_call: TRBV5-4
j_call: TRBJ2-3
cdr3_nt: TGTGCCAGCAGCCCTCCCTCCCGTGATACGCAGTATTTT
cdr3_aa: CASSPPSRDTQYF